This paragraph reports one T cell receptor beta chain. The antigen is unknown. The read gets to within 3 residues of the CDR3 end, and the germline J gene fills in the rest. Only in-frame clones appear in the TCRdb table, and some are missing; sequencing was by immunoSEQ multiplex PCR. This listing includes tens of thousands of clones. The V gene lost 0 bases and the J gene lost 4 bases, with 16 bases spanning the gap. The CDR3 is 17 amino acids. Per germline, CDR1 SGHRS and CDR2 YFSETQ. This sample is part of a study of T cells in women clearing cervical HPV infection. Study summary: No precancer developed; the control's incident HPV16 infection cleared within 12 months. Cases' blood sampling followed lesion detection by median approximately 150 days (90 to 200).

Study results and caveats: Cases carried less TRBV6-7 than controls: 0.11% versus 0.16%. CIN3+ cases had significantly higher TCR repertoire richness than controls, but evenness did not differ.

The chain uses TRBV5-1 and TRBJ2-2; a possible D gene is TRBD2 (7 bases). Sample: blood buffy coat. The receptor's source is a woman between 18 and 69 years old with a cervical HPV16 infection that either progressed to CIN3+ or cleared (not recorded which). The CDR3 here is CASSLAEGGGRTGELFF. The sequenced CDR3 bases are TGCGCCAGCAGCTTGGCTGAGGGCGGGGGCCGCACCGGGGAG.